This T cell receptor (beta chain) was captured in a study of blood T cell repertoires in COVID-19. On the study more broadly: Specimens from acute and convalescent COVID-19 originated in the United States, Italy and Spain.

Authors' methods: Cell counts per sample came from amplifying reference gene primers. Only in-frame clones appear in the TCRdb table, and some are missing; sequencing was by immunoSEQ multiplex PCR. The V and J calls and the clone size are those of that table, but D and trimming were determined from the DNA. The table records roughly 500,000 clones, approximately 88% of them present only once. From germline, CDR1 is SGHRS and CDR2 YFSETQ. The ends lost 5 bases at V and 4 bases at J; junction bases unmatched: 11. The CDR3 consists of 16 residues. Participants were aged about 18 to 100 years, lived in roughly 23 US areas, and enrolled virtually. Participants were placed into cohorts based on the clinical history they reported.

Sequenced sample: PBMCs or T cells enriched from blood (not recorded which). The receptor was derived from a woman aged 40 to 55 who had recovered from COVID-19. The rearrangement links TRBV5-1 to TRBJ2-1; 8 nucleotides match TRBD1. CDR3 residues: CASSQNRGKGYNEQFF. In DNA form, the CDR3 reads TGCGCCAGCAGTCAGAACAGGGGGAAAGGTTACAATGAGCAGTTCTTC.